The clone carrying this T cell receptor (beta chain) was observed at least ten times. This sample was included in a study of patients and donors after allogeneic stem cell transplantation. V lost 0 bases, J lost 10 bases, and 9 bases stayed unmatched. In germline, CDR1 is SGHRS, CDR2 YFSETQ. The CDR3 extends over 15 amino acids. TCRdb ran MiXCR on the RT-PCR reads and lists one entry per CDR3 protein. Here the sample spans about 230,000 distinct CDR3 sequences, 14% being singletons. V usage is TRBV5-1 and J usage is TRBJ2-1, with TRBD2 identical over 8 bases. The sequence was collected from a human donor who was either an allogeneic HSCT recipient or a stem cell or donor lymphocyte infusion donor (not recorded which). It is not recorded whose cells these are; they may come from a transplant donor. The sample was blood, either unsorted or a sorted T cell fraction (not recorded which). Here the CDR3 DNA reads TGCGCCAGCAGCTTGGCCGGGGCAGCGGGAGACGAGCAGTTCTTC. This translates into CASSLAGAAGDEQFF. Full variable domain (rest looked up from reference TRBV5-1 and TRBJ2-1): KAGVTQTPRYLIKTRGQQVTLSCSPISGHRSVSWYQQTPGQGLQFLFEYFSETQRNKGNFPGRFSGRQFSNSRSEMNVSTLELGDSALYLCASSLAGAAGDEQFFGPGTRLTVL.